The clone carrying this TCR beta chain has more than one count but fewer than ten. These data are taken from a study of early T cells in non-severe SARS-CoV-2 infection. Background on the study: Sequenced material consisted of bulk RNA (from unsorted whole blood), and chains were unpaired.

The CDR3 contains 14 residues. Germline trimming cut 9 bases from V and 4 bases from J; bases unmatched to any gene: 9. Germline loops: CDR1 SGHRS, CDR2 YFSETQ. Unique molecular identifiers were attached to individual cDNA molecules. TCRdb recomputed calls from the 5' RACE reads with MiXCR, one row per CDR3 protein. The sample holds 30,000 to 40,000 distinct CDR3 sequences, less than 7% seen once. This sequence originates from an adult who was a healthcare worker with PCR-confirmed SARS-CoV-2 infection or an uninfected control (not recorded which). The specimen was whole blood. V gene TRBV5-1 combines with J gene TRBJ2-2; 7 nucleotides line up with TRBD2. The chain's CDR3 is CATRDPGGTGELFF. The CDR3 DNA is TGCGCCACTCGAGACCCGGGAGGCACCGGGGAGCTGTTTTTT.